Presented here are 27 T cell receptor beta chains from one specimen sequenced in a study of neurological immune-mediated disorders. TCRdb itself ran the 5' RACE reads through MiXCR, one entry per CDR3 protein. In the table there are roughly 30,000 distinct CDR3 sequences, approximately 5.3% of which are singletons. Sequencing was performed on CD4+ T cells from blood. The receptors were gathered from a woman between 45 and 60 years old in good health.

At least ten counts were recorded for this clonotype. V is TRBV29-1 and J is TRBJ2-7; possible D gene TRBD1, 6 bases. CDR3 length equals 12 residues. Trimming cost V 1 base and J 6 bases, with 10 bases left between them. Germline assignment: CDR1 SQVTM and CDR2 ANQGSEA. The CDR3 coding sequence is TGCAGCGTTGAAGTGCAGGGGAGCGAGCAGTACTTC. It is translated as CSVEVQGSEQYF.

This clonotype was detected many times. V usage is TRBV29-1 and J usage is TRBJ2-1; 8 nucleotides align to TRBD2. V lost 1 base to trimming and J lost 2 bases; unmatched junction nucleotides: 16. The CDR3 runs to 19 residues. Germline V gene lookup returns CDR1 SQVTM and CDR2 ANQGSEA. CDR3 DNA: TGCAGCGTTGAAGGCGGCCCCGTGGCAGCGGGAGATACCTACAATGAGCAGTTCTTC. This gives the protein CSVEGGPVAAGDTYNEQFF.

There are many counts of this clonotype. The genes are TRBV19 and TRBJ1-3; D gene ambiguous. CDR3 length: 13 residues. CDR1 and CDR2 (germline): LNHDA, SQIVND (reference sequence). V lost 4 bases and J 0 bases, leaving 4 bases between the germline ends. CDR3 nucleotide sequence: TGTGCCAGTAGTACAGCCTCTGGAAACACCATATATTTT. Residues: CASSTASGNTIYF. Looking up the rest from reference TRBV19 and TRBJ1-3 gives the full variable domain: DGGITQSPKYLFRKEGQNVTLSCEQNLNHDAMYWYRQDPGQGLRLIYYSQIVNDFQKGDIAEGYSVSREKKESFPLTVTSAQKNPTAFYLCASSTASGNTIYFGEGSWLTVV.

The table lists this clonotype with many counts. This chain connects TRBV6-1 to TRBJ2-1; unclear D gene. This CDR3 is 13 amino acids long. Germline CDR1 is MNHNS and CDR2 is SASEGT. V was cut by 4 bases and J by 10 bases, with 14 bases left in between. DNA of the CDR3: TGTGCCAGCAGTGCTGCAGGTGAACAAGAGCAGTTCTTC. Translation: CASSAAGEQEQFF.

This clonotype occurred many times. The chain carries TRBV28 and TRBJ2-7; 9 bases match TRBD2. Germline loops: CDR1 MDHEN, CDR2 SYDVKM. The CDR3 contains 15 residues. With V trimmed by 3 bases and J by 7 bases, 10 bases remained unmatched. DNA for the CDR3: TGTGCCAGCAGTTTGTACGGCGGGGGGGCTCAGGAGCAGTACTTC. Translation: CASSLYGGGAQEQYF.

In its sample, this clonotype was seen many times. The genes are TRBV10-3 and TRBJ1-2; 7 nucleotides line up with TRBD1. The V and J ends lost 5 bases and 5 bases, in that order; junction bases with no gene match: 8. Germline V gives CDR1 ENHRY, CDR2 SYGVKD. This CDR3 spans 14 amino acids. The CDR3 coding sequence is TGTGCCATCAGTCCCAAAGACAGGGATTATGGCTACACCTTC. Its protein is CAISPKDRDYGYTF.

In its sample, this clonotype ranks as medium-sized. The J gene is TRBJ1-5, the V gene TRBV7-2, with no clear D. The V end was cut by 3 bases, the J end by 3 bases, with 6 bases between. This CDR3 comprises 13 residues. CDR1 and CDR2 from the germline V gene are SGHTA and FQGNSA. In DNA form, the CDR3 reads TGTGCCAGCAGCTTGATAGACAATCAGCCCCAGCATTTT. This encodes CASSLIDNQPQHF.

This clonotype was counted many times. The chain has TRBV4-1 and TRBJ1-3; possible D gene TRBD1, 5 bases. The CDR3 is 17 residues long. CDR1 and CDR2 (germline): MGHRA, YSYEKL. Trimming removed 1 base at V and 2 bases at J, with 15 bases between. CDR3 coding DNA: TGCGCCAGCAGCCAAGTGACGACAGCCGGAGCTGGAAACACCATATATTTT. Translation: CASSQVTTAGAGNTIYF.

In its sample, this clonotype was seen many times. The rearrangement links TRBV7-7 to TRBJ2-2; D is perhaps TRBD2 (5 bases). Trimming took off 5 bases at V and 7 bases at J, with 11 bases between the two ends. Germline V gene lookup returns CDR1 SSHAT and CDR2 FNYEAQ (reference sequence). This CDR3 has 13 amino acids. This chain's CDR3 is CASSARAVGELFF. The CDR3 nucleotides are TGTGCCAGCAGCGCAAGAGCGGTCGGGGAGCTGTTTTTT. Combining the CDR3 with reference TRBV7-7 and TRBJ2-2 gives the whole variable domain GAGVSQSPRYKVTKRGQDVTLRCDPISSHATLYWYQQALGQGPEFLTYFNYEAQPDKSGLPSDRFSAERPEGSISTLTIQRTEQRDSAMYRCASSARAVGELFFGEGSRLTVL.

This clonotype came up many times. The chain uses TRBV20-1 and TRBJ1-2, with D maybe TRBD1 (6 bases). This CDR3 is built from 13 residues. CDR1 and CDR2 (germline): DFQATT, SNEGSKA (reference sequence). V lost 1 base, J lost 6 bases, and 12 bases lay in between. The CDR3 region is CSARAQGYDGYTF. In nucleotides, the CDR3 is TGCAGTGCTAGAGCCCAGGGGTACGATGGCTACACCTTC.

Many counts were recorded for this clonotype. This rearrangement joins TRBV5-1 to TRBJ2-5; 12 bases map to TRBD2. V shed 3 bases and J 2 bases; nucleotides not matched to a gene: 2. The CDR3 loop spans 15 amino acids. Germline V lookup: CDR1 SGHRS, CDR2 YFSETQ. The CDR3 region is CASSSGLAGQETQYF. The CDR3 DNA reads TGCGCCAGCAGCTCTGGACTAGCGGGGCAAGAGACCCAGTACTTC.

The table lists this clonotype with many counts. V is TRBV29-1 and J is TRBJ2-1; the D is unclear. CDR3 length equals 12 residues. CDR1 and CDR2 (germline): SQVTM, ANQGSEA. V lost 0 bases and J lost 7, with 7 bases in between. For the CDR3, the DNA is TGCAGCGTTGAAGACCTCTCAAATGAGCAGTTCTTC. This gives the protein CSVEDLSNEQFF.

This clonotype has ten or more counts. J is TRBJ2-3 and V is TRBV6-1; 9 bases align to TRBD2. V was clipped by 3 bases and J by 5 bases; unmatched bases: 9. The CDR3 contains 16 residues. Germline CDR1 MNHNS, CDR2 SASEGT. As DNA, the CDR3 is TGTGCCAGCAGTGATGCTAGCGGGGCTCTTGGAGATACGCAGTATTTT. Residues: CASSDASGALGDTQYF.

This clonotype has a count of ten or more. This chain connects TRBV19 to TRBJ1-5; 7 positions match TRBD1. The germline gives CDR1 LNHDA, CDR2 SQIVND (reference sequence). J gave up 5 bases and V 7 bases, and 5 bases lay outside the gene matches. This CDR3 has 13 amino acids. The CDR3 here is CASTWQGDQPQHF. The CDR3 nucleotides read TGTGCCAGTACGTGGCAGGGGGATCAGCCCCAGCATTTT. Complete variable domain (other parts from reference TRBV19 and TRBJ1-5): DGGITQSPKYLFRKEGQNVTLSCEQNLNHDAMYWYRQDPGQGLRLIYYSQIVNDFQKGDIAEGYSVSREKKESFPLTVTSAQKNPTAFYLCASTWQGDQPQHFGDGTRLSIL.

This clonotype was recorded many times. This sequence joins TRBV28 and TRBJ2-1; 8 bases fit TRBD2. V gave up 8 bases and J gave up 7 bases; unmatched junction bases: 16. The CDR3 loop spans 16 amino acids. Looked up from germline, CDR1 is MDHEN and CDR2 is SYDVKM. CDR3 region: CASGPYGGGPRNEQFF. CDR3 coding DNA: TGTGCCAGCGGACCCTACGGGGGGGGGCCCAGGAATGAGCAGTTCTTC.

This chain uses TRBV9 with TRBJ1-4, with D possibly being TRBD1 (6 bases). CDR1 and CDR2 from the germline V gene are SGDLS and YYNGEE. Deletions cut 3 bases from V and 6 bases from J, with 18 bases between. The CDR3 totals 16 residues. The CDR3 coding sequence is TGTGCCAGCAGCGCCCACTCGGGCAGGGGAGATGAAAAACTGTTTTTT. Its translation: CASSAHSGRGDEKLFF.

The sample holds many counts of this clonotype. The V call is TRBV27, the J call TRBJ2-1; 9 bases align to TRBD2. Trimming cost V 1 base and J 7 bases; bases outside gene matches: 8. The germline CDR1 and CDR2 sequences are MNHEY and SMNVEV (reference sequence). The CDR3 length is 16 residues. The CDR3 reads CASSLLSSGTVNEQFF. The DNA for the CDR3 is TGTGCCAGCAGTTTATTATCTAGCGGGACAGTTAATGAGCAGTTCTTC.

This clonotype was recorded many times. The chain links TRBV12-3 or TRBV12-4 to TRBJ1-1; D gene uncertain. Between the trimmed V and J ends, which lost 7 bases and 6 bases, there was a span of 12 bases. This CDR3 has 12 amino acids. The CDR3 DNA sequence: TGTGCCAGCATAAAGGGAACAGCTGAAGCTTTCTTT. This encodes CASIKGTAEAFF.

This clonotype was seen ten or more times. V is TRBV2 and J is TRBJ1-2, with 9 bases matching TRBD1. J was trimmed by 8 bases and V by 1 base; bases with no gene match: 8. Germline-derived CDR1 and CDR2 are SNHLY and FYNNEI. The length of the CDR3 is 15 residues. The CDR3 protein is CASSEVPGQGRGYTF. The CDR3 DNA reads as TGTGCCAGCAGTGAAGTCCCGGGACAGGGAAGGGGCTACACCTTC.

Ten or more counts support this clonotype. This sequence joins TRBV7-9 and TRBJ2-5; no firm D call. This CDR3 is built from 15 residues. V was cut by 1 base and J by 1 base, with 10 bases left in between. Germline-derived CDR1 and CDR2 are SEHNR and FQNEAQ (reference sequence). The CDR3, as DNA: TGTGCCAGCAGCTTAGGGCATCAGCTCCAAGAGACCCAGTACTTC. Its protein product is CASSLGHQLQETQYF.

This clonotype was detected many times. J is TRBJ1-2 and V is TRBV7-9; 7 bases match TRBD1. Germline V gives CDR1 SEHNR, CDR2 FQNEAQ (reference sequence). This CDR3 spans 17 amino acids. J was trimmed by 4 bases and V by 4 bases; bases with no gene match: 15. The CDR3: CASSSGQQGDLGYGYTF. In DNA, the CDR3 is TGTGCCAGCAGCTCGGGACAGCAAGGGGACCTAGGCTATGGCTACACCTTC. Together with reference TRBV7-9 and TRBJ1-2, the CDR3 gives the full variable domain: DTGVSQNPRHKITKRGQNVTFRCDPISEHNRLYWYRQTLGQGPEFLTYFQNEAQLEKSRLLSDRFSAERPKGSFSTLEIQRTEQGDSAMYLCASSSGQQGDLGYGYTFGSGTRLTVV.

In this sample, this clonotype turned up many times. This chain links TRBV6-5 with TRBJ2-1; D possibly corresponds to TRBD2 (5 bases). The CDR3 loop spans 14 amino acids. V lost 4 bases to trimming and J lost 7 bases, with 14 bases between them. Germline values: CDR1 MNHEY, CDR2 SVGAGI. The DNA for the CDR3 is TGTGCCAGCAGTTCTCTAGCCACTGGGAATGAGCAGTTCTTC. Its translation is CASSSLATGNEQFF.

This clonotype was found many times. V usage is TRBV20-1 and J usage is TRBJ1-5; D gene ambiguous. CDR1 is DFQATT, CDR2 SNEGSKA, per germline (reference sequence). Trimming removed 2 bases from V and 3 bases from J, with 11 bases in between. The CDR3 totals 14 residues. Here the CDR3 DNA reads TGCAGTGCTAGAACCCTCCACGACAATCAGCCCCAGCATTTT. This translates into CSARTLHDNQPQHF.

The chain employs TRBV20-1 and TRBJ2-2; D is perhaps TRBD1 (5 bases). In germline, CDR1 is DFQATT, CDR2 SNEGSKA (reference sequence). Deletions cut 4 bases from V and 6 bases from J, with 18 bases between. The CDR3 contains 15 residues. CDR3 coding DNA: TGCAGTGCTATTAGCCGTGGGGCGGCCTCCGGGGAGCTGTTTTTT. Its protein product is CSAISRGAASGELFF.

Of note for this clonotype: Relative to the germline gene, one junction end is altered; a read error may explain this. The chain couples TRBV14 to TRBJ1-2, with TRBD1 as a possible D gene (6 bases). The V gene's germline CDR1 is SGHDN and CDR2 FVKESK. The CDR3 sequence is 15 residues long. The CDR3 region is CANSPQPQGAYGYTF. The CDR3 bases are TGTGCCAACAGCCCGCAACCACAGGGTGCCTATGGCTACACATTC.

There are many counts of this clonotype. The V gene is TRBV29-1, the J gene TRBJ2-7; TRBD1 matches at 9 bases. The trim removed 3 bases at V and 0 bases at J, leaving 9 bases unmatched. The CDR3 runs 16 residues. Germline V CDR1 and CDR2: SQVTM, ANQGSEA. CDR3 coding DNA: TGCAGCGTTGAGGCTGTCCCGGGACAGGGCTCCTACGAGCAGTACTTC. It is translated as CSVEAVPGQGSYEQYF.

In its sample, this clonotype was seen many times. This chain links TRBV15 with TRBJ2-2; 8 bases are a match to TRBD1. The CDR3 spans 18 residues. The V gene end was trimmed by 4 bases and the J gene end by 1 base; junction bases not matched to a gene: 11. The germline CDR1 and CDR2 sequences are LNHNV and YYDKDF (reference sequence). The CDR3 DNA follows: TGTGCCACCAGCACATCGACAGGGGCGAGGCTGAACACCGGGGAGCTGTTTTTT. Translated, it gives CATSTSTGARLNTGELFF.